This T cell receptor (beta chain) was documented in a study of CD8 T cells in Susac syndrome. Trimming pared 0 bases from V and 2 bases from J, leaving 5 bases between. The CDR3 extends over 13 amino acids. Germline V CDR1 and CDR2: SQVTM, ANQGSEA. Details on this clonotype: Its antigen is unidentified.

Random hexamers were used to reverse transcribe the RNA input (about 0.5 to 1 ug). TCRdb itself ran the immunoSEQ multiplex PCR reads through MiXCR, one entry per CDR3 protein. The sample lists tens of thousands of distinct CDR3 sequences, less than 95% occurring once. Study-wide findings and caveats: Susac-specific public clones were found in both the total CD8+ and the CD8+ TEMRA repertoires, with under 20 in the former and several in the latter.

Sequenced material: CD8+ T cells from PBMCs. This clonotype originated in a human donor with Susac syndrome. The chain links TRBV29-1 to TRBJ2-1; D not resolved. In DNA form, the CDR3 reads TGCAGCGTTGAAGATTCTCCCTACAATGAGCAGTTCTTC. Translating gives CSVEDSPYNEQFF.